The rows below give T cell receptor beta chains drawn from one sample of a study of Ad26.COV2.S vaccination and SARS-CoV-2 variants. The method was immunoSEQ multiplex PCR; TCRdb's version includes in-frame clones alone and lacks a portion of them. The sample has some 300,000 clones, approximately 80% seen once. The sample in question was peripheral blood, obtained in a trial of Ad26.COV2.S vaccine versus placebo. Every receptor here comes from a person aged 18-65 years who received the Ad26.COV2.S COVID-19 vaccine or a placebo. The CDR3 runs from the conserved cysteine through the conserved F or W. Fields, in order: CDR3 protein, CDR3 DNA, D gene, V gene, J gene, clone size. The D gene is left open where the match is weak. Clone size is shown for a subset of rows, as once, few, many or a class of expanded clone.

CDR3 protein: CASSPGTGMTDTQYF; CDR3 DNA: TGTGCCAGCAGTCCCGGGACTGGTATGACAGATACGCAGTATTTT; D gene: NA; V gene: TRBV2; J gene: TRBJ2-3; clone size: NA
CDR3 protein: CASRRAGIQYF; CDR3 DNA: TGTGCCAGCCGACGGGCGGGCATTCAGTACTTC; D gene: NA; V gene: TRBV6-5; J gene: TRBJ2-4; clone size: NA
CDR3 protein: CATSDRGQGEETQYF; CDR3 DNA: TGTGCCACCAGTGACCGGGGACAGGGGGAAGAGACCCAGTACTTC; D gene: TRBD1; V gene: TRBV24-1; J gene: TRBJ2-5; clone size: few
CDR3 protein: CASSPASDRGDHQPQHF; CDR3 DNA: TGTGCCAGCAGCCCAGCCTCCGACAGGGGGGACCACCAGCCCCAGCATTTT; D gene: TRBD1; V gene: TRBV3-1/TRBV3-2; J gene: TRBJ1-5; clone size: NA
CDR3 protein: CASSYTSGGYEQYF; CDR3 DNA: TGCGCCAGCAGTTATACTAGCGGGGGTTACGAGCAGTACTTC; D gene: TRBD2; V gene: TRBV5-1; J gene: TRBJ2-7; clone size: NA
CDR3 protein: CASGETSGGYTDTQYF; CDR3 DNA: TGTGCCAGCGGGGAGACTAGCGGGGGGTACACAGATACGCAGTATTTT; D gene: TRBD2; V gene: TRBV5-4; J gene: TRBJ2-3; clone size: NA
CDR3 protein: CASSPGTSGGETQYF; CDR3 DNA: TGTGCCAGCAGCCCCGGGACTAGCGGGGGAGAGACCCAGTACTTC; D gene: TRBD2; V gene: TRBV7-9; J gene: TRBJ2-5; clone size: NA
CDR3 protein: CASSFGNRENGYTF; CDR3 DNA: TGCGCCAGCAGCTTCGGGAACAGGGAAAATGGCTACACCTTC; D gene: NA; V gene: TRBV5-1; J gene: TRBJ1-2; clone size: NA
CDR3 protein: CASSQEGRLTDTQYF; CDR3 DNA: TGCGCCAGCAGCCAAGAGGGGCGCCTCACAGATACGCAGTATTTT; D gene: NA; V gene: TRBV4-1; J gene: TRBJ2-3; clone size: NA
CDR3 protein: CSVGRGGTSTDTQYF; CDR3 DNA: TGCAGCGTTGGCCGGGGGGGGACTAGCACAGATACGCAGTATTTT; D gene: TRBD2; V gene: TRBV29-1; J gene: TRBJ2-3; clone size: NA
CDR3 protein: CASSQQLNTEAFF; CDR3 DNA: TGTGCCAGCAGCCAACAGTTGAACACTGAAGCTTTCTTT; D gene: NA; V gene: TRBV3-1/TRBV3-2; J gene: TRBJ1-1; clone size: few
CDR3 protein: CASSSLGQNYEQYF; CDR3 DNA: TGTGCCAGCAGCTCGCTAGGACAGAACTACGAGCAGTACTTC; D gene: NA; V gene: TRBV6-5; J gene: TRBJ2-7; clone size: NA
CDR3 protein: CASSSPGGEAYNEQFF; CDR3 DNA: TGTGCCAGCAGCAGTCCGGGGGGGGAGGCCTACAATGAGCAGTTCTTC; D gene: TRBD2; V gene: TRBV28; J gene: TRBJ2-1; clone size: NA
CDR3 protein: CATSREKHQGRNSPLHF; CDR3 DNA: TGTGCCACCAGCAGAGAAAAGCACCAGGGGAGGAATTCACCCCTCCACTTT; D gene: NA; V gene: TRBV15; J gene: TRBJ1-6; clone size: NA
CDR3 protein: CASSRDSNYGYTF; CDR3 DNA: TGTGCCAGCAGCCGGGACAGTAACTATGGCTACACCTTC; D gene: TRBD1; V gene: TRBV3-1/TRBV3-2; J gene: TRBJ1-2; clone size: NA
CDR3 protein: CAISESIPETQYF; CDR3 DNA: TGTGCCATCAGTGAGTCGATACCAGAGACCCAGTACTTC; D gene: NA; V gene: TRBV10-3; J gene: TRBJ2-5; clone size: NA
CDR3 protein: CASSSRGRTEAFF; CDR3 DNA: TGTGCCAGCAGTTCGCGGGGCCGAACTGAAGCTTTCTTT; D gene: NA; V gene: TRBV12-3/TRBV12-4; J gene: TRBJ1-1; clone size: NA
CDR3 protein: CASSYSGEGYTF; CDR3 DNA: TGTGCCAGCAGTTACTCCGGGGAAGGCTACACCTTC; D gene: NA; V gene: TRBV6-2/TRBV6-3; J gene: TRBJ1-2; clone size: NA
CDR3 protein: CASSVDAFTDTQYF; CDR3 DNA: TGTGCCAGCAGCGTAGATGCGTTCACAGATACGCAGTATTTT; D gene: NA; V gene: TRBV9; J gene: TRBJ2-3; clone size: NA
CDR3 protein: CSVKGSSGGSLGTGELFF; CDR3 DNA: TGCAGCGTTAAGGGGTCTAGCGGGGGGTCGTTGGGCACCGGGGAGCTGTTTTTT; D gene: TRBD2; V gene: TRBV29-1; J gene: TRBJ2-2; clone size: NA
CDR3 protein: CASSPTTRNYEQYF; CDR3 DNA: TGTGCCAGCTCACCTACAACACGCAACTACGAGCAGTACTTC; D gene: NA; V gene: TRBV18; J gene: TRBJ2-7; clone size: NA
CDR3 protein: CASSSGQGNSPLHF; CDR3 DNA: TGTGCCAGCAGTTCGGGACAGGGAAACTCACCCCTCCACTTT; D gene: TRBD1; V gene: TRBV28; J gene: TRBJ1-6; clone size: NA
CDR3 protein: CASSTGQGDEQYF; CDR3 DNA: TGTGCCAGTAGTACGGGACAGGGCGACGAGCAGTACTTC; D gene: TRBD1; V gene: TRBV19; J gene: TRBJ2-7; clone size: NA
CDR3 protein: CASSLGDRLRDTEAFF; CDR3 DNA: TGCGCCAGCAGCTTGGGGGACAGGCTTAGGGACACTGAAGCTTTCTTT; D gene: TRBD1; V gene: TRBV5-1; J gene: TRBJ1-1; clone size: NA
CDR3 protein: CASGPAGGEKLFF; CDR3 DNA: TGTGCCAGTGGGCCGGCAGGGGGTGAAAAACTGTTTTTT; D gene: TRBD1; V gene: TRBV6-5; J gene: TRBJ1-4; clone size: NA
CDR3 protein: CATSDLVGAKDTQYF; CDR3 DNA: TGTGCCACCAGTGATTTGGTGGGGGCCAAAGATACGCAGTATTTT; D gene: NA; V gene: TRBV24-1; J gene: TRBJ2-3; clone size: once
CDR3 protein: CASSLTVSGELFF; CDR3 DNA: TGTGCCAGCAGCTTAACGGTGTCCGGGGAGCTGTTTTTT; D gene: NA; V gene: TRBV11-2; J gene: TRBJ2-2; clone size: NA
CDR3 protein: CASSEVTSGGAYEQYF; CDR3 DNA: TGTGCCAGCAGTGAGGTGACTAGCGGGGGGGCTTACGAGCAGTACTTC; D gene: TRBD2; V gene: TRBV2; J gene: TRBJ2-7; clone size: once
CDR3 protein: CATSINPSDEQFF; CDR3 DNA: TGTGCCACCAGCATAAACCCTAGCGATGAGCAGTTCTTC; D gene: NA; V gene: TRBV15; J gene: TRBJ2-1; clone size: NA
CDR3 protein: CATSREVTLSYNEQFF; CDR3 DNA: TGTGCCACCAGCAGAGAAGTTACTCTATCCTACAATGAGCAGTTCTTC; D gene: NA; V gene: TRBV15; J gene: TRBJ2-1; clone size: once
CDR3 protein: CASSLTGGVETQYF; CDR3 DNA: TGTGCCAGCAGTTTGACAGGGGGAGTGGAGACCCAGTACTTC; D gene: TRBD1; V gene: TRBV28; J gene: TRBJ2-5; clone size: NA
CDR3 protein: CASSQDPGSQETQYF; CDR3 DNA: TGTGCCAGCAGCCAAGACCCGGGATCCCAAGAGACCCAGTACTTC; D gene: NA; V gene: TRBV5-4; J gene: TRBJ2-5; clone size: NA
CDR3 protein: CASSGLAGVSSYNEQFF; CDR3 DNA: TGTGCCAGTTCCGGACTAGCGGGGGTGAGCTCCTACAATGAGCAGTTCTTC; D gene: TRBD2; V gene: TRBV19; J gene: TRBJ2-1; clone size: once
CDR3 protein: CASSRRLAETDTQYF; CDR3 DNA: TGCGCCAGCAGCCGACGACTAGCGGAAACAGATACGCAGTATTTT; D gene: TRBD2; V gene: TRBV4-1; J gene: TRBJ2-3; clone size: once